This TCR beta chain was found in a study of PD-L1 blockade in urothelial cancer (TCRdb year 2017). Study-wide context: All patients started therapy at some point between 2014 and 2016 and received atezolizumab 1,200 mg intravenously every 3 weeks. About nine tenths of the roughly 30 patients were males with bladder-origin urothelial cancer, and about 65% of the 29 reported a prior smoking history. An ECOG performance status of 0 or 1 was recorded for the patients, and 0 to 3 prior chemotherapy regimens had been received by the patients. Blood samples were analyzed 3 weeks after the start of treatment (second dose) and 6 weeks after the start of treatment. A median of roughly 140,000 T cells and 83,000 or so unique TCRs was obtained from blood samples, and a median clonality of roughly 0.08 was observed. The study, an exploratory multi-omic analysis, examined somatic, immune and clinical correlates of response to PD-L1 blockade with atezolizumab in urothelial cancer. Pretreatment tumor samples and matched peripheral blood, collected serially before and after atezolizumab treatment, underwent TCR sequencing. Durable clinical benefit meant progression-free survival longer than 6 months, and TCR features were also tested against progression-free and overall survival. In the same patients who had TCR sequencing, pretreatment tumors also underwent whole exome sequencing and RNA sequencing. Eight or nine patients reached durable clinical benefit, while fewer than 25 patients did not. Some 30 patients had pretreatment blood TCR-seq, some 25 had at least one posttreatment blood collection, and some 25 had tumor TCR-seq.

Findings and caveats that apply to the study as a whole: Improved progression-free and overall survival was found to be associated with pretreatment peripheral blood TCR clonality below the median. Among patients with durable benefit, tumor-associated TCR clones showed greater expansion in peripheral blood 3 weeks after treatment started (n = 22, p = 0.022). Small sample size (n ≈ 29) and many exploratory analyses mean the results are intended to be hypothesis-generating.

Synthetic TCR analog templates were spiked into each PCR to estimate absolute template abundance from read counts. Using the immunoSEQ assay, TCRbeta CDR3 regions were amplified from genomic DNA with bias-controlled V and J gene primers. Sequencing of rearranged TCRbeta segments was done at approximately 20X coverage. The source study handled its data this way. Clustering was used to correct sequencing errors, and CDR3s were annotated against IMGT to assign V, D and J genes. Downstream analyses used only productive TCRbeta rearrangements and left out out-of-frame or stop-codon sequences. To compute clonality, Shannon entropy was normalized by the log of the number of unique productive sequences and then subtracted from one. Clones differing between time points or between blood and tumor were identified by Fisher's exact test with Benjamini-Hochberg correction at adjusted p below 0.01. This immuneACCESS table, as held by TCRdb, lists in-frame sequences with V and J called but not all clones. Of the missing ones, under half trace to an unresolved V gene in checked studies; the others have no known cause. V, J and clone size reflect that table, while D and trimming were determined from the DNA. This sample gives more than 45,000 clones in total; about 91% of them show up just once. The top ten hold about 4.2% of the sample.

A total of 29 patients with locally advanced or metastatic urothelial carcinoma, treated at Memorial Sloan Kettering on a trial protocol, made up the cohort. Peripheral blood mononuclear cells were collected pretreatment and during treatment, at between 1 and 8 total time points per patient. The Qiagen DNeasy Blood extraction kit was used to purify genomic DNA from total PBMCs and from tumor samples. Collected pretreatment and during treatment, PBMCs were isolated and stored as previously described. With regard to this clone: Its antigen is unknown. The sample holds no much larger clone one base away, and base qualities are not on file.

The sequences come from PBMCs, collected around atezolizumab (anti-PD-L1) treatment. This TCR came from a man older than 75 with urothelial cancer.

The DNA sequence is as follows: TGCGCCAGCAGCACCCTTGGTCGGGGTACCTACAATGAGCAGTTCTTC. The encoded protein is CASSTLGRGTYNEQFF. The V gene is TRBV5-1 and the J gene is TRBJ2-1; TRBD2 could be the D gene, as 5 bases match. From cysteine to phenylalanine, the CDR3 is 16 amino acids long. Solely the CDR3 DNA is kept, with 48 bases framed from the first base. From the germline V gene, CDR1 is SGHRS and CDR2 is YFSETQ. V is reduced by 4 bases and J by 2 bases, leaving a spacing of 16 bases between them.